Each of the 32 T cell receptor beta chains below was sequenced from the same sample in a study of human T cells and chemical hapten exposure. Specified time point: patch test 1, 2 weeks after DPC sensitization. As to treatment: therapeutic diphenylcyclopropenone sensitization with weekly scalp DPC. TCRdb analysed the RACE reads with MiXCR anew, one entry per CDR3 protein. Among roughly 180,000 distinct CDR3 sequences listed, around 24% were seen once. The material sequenced was whole blood, taken in connection with sensitization to the hapten diphenylcyclopropenone (DPC). These receptor sequences come from a woman aged 50 to 65 with alopecia areata. Some clones in this sample may be carry-over from other donors' samples.

This clonotype was observed a handful of times. The chain employs TRBV20-1 and TRBJ1-6, with 10 nucleotides matching TRBD1. Trimming cost V 0 bases and J 7 bases; bases outside gene matches: 6. The germline CDR1 and CDR2 sequences are DFQATT and SNEGSKA (reference sequence). This CDR3 region has 16 residues. The CDR3 region is CSARDKTGGHNSPLHF. The CDR3 nucleotides are TGCAGTGCTAGAGATAAGACAGGGGGCCACAATTCACCCCTCCACTTT.

This clonotype occurred a few times. The rearrangement uses TRBV27 and TRBJ2-7; TRBD2 agrees at 7 bases. The CDR3 is 14 residues long. CDR1 and CDR2 from the germline V gene are MNHEY and SMNVEV (reference sequence). The V and J ends lost 2 bases and 2 bases, in that order; junction bases with no gene match: 3. The CDR3 coding sequence is TGTGCCAGCAGTTTACGGGAGGCCCCCTACGAGCAGTACTTC. Protein product: CASSLREAPYEQYF.

The rearrangement joins TRBV5-4 to TRBJ1-1; no definite D call. CDR1 SGHNT and CDR2 YYREEE come from the germline V gene (reference sequence). The CDR3 consists of 15 residues. V gave up 0 bases and J gave up 1 base, with 10 bases separating them. CDR3 protein: CASSLGRIRNTEAFF. The CDR3 bases are TGTGCCAGCAGCTTGGGGCGGATCAGGAACACTGAAGCTTTCTTT.

This clonotype was observed a few times. For the CDR3, the DNA is TGCGCCAGCAGCTTGGATGGGACTAGCGGGACAGATACGCAGTATTTT. Its translation: CASSLDGTSGTDTQYF. This chain uses TRBV5-1 with TRBJ2-3; TRBD2 matches at 12 bases. This CDR3 spans 16 amino acids. Germline CDR1 SGHRS, CDR2 YFSETQ. J lost 3 bases, V lost 0 bases, and 2 bases had no gene match.

The chain couples TRBV6-1 to TRBJ1-1; 9 positions agree with TRBD1. The J segment lost 4 bases and the V segment lost 6 bases, leaving 15 bases of the junction unmatched. There are 17 residues in the CDR3. Germline CDR1 MNHNS, CDR2 SASEGT. The CDR3 coding sequence is TGTGCCAGCAGCCAGGGGACAGGGACCTGGAGGAGCACTGAAGCTTTCTTT. It encodes CASSQGTGTWRSTEAFF.

There are a few counts of this clonotype. The chain links TRBV12-3 or TRBV12-4 to TRBJ2-1; 7 positions agree with TRBD2. Germline trimming cut 3 bases from V and 9 bases from J; bases unmatched to any gene: 5. The CDR3 spans 13 residues. The CDR3 region has the DNA TGTGCCAGCAGTTTGCGGGAGAAACCTGAGCAGTTCTTC. Translating gives CASSLREKPEQFF.

This clonotype has more than one count but fewer than ten. The chain combines TRBV9 with TRBJ2-1, with D possibly TRBD2 on 6 matching bases. This CDR3 comprises 15 residues. V lost 4 bases and J lost 3, with 14 bases in between. CDR1 SGDLS and CDR2 YYNGEE come from the germline V gene. The CDR3 bases are TGTGCCAGCAGCACTTTTAGCGGAAACTACAATGAGCAGTTCTTC. Its translation: CASSTFSGNYNEQFF.

This sequence joins TRBV7-9 and TRBJ1-1; D gene uncertain. Germline CDR1 reads SEHNR; CDR2 reads FQNEAQ (reference sequence). There are 14 residues in the CDR3. Trimming took 1 base from V and 4 from J, leaving 10 bases between them. The CDR3 loop reads CASSLDPEGTEAFF. DNA of the CDR3: TGTGCCAGCAGCTTAGATCCGGAGGGCACTGAAGCTTTCTTT.

This clonotype was counted between two and nine times. This chain joins TRBV30 and TRBJ2-2; D is undetermined. Per germline, CDR1 GTSNPN and CDR2 SVGIG (reference sequence). V was trimmed by 1 base and J by 6 bases, leaving 9 bases between them. The CDR3 consists of 13 residues. The CDR3 coding sequence is TGTGCCTGGAGTGGGAGTGGGGCCGGGGAGCTGTTTTTT. As protein: CAWSGSGAGELFF.

The rearrangement links TRBV12-3 or TRBV12-4 to TRBJ2-3, with TRBD2 identical over 7 bases. The CDR3 has 14 residues. Trimming removed 4 bases from V and 4 bases from J; junction bases left unmatched: 5. The CDR3 region has the DNA TGTGCCAGCAGTTGGGGGGGGGGACCAGATACGCAGTATTTT. This translates into CASSWGGGPDTQYF.

There are a few counts of this clonotype. The chain couples TRBV5-1 to TRBJ1-2; D call uncertain. V was shortened by 1 base and J by 4 bases, with 14 bases between the two germline ends. Germline V gives CDR1 SGHRS, CDR2 YFSETQ. This CDR3 region has 15 residues. For the CDR3, the DNA is TGCGCCAGCAGCTTGACCCCCCGGGGATCCTATGGCTACACCTTC. Protein sequence: CASSLTPRGSYGYTF.

The sample holds a few counts of this clonotype. The genes are TRBV29-1 and TRBJ2-1; TRBD2 matches at 8 bases. The CDR3 sequence is 14 residues long. Trimming at V came to 7 bases and at J to 4 bases, leaving 9 bases not matched to a gene. Germline CDR1 reads SQVTM; CDR2 reads ANQGSEA. CDR3 protein: CSAGGERGYNEQFF. The CDR3 DNA sequence: TGCAGCGCTGGAGGGGAGCGGGGGTACAATGAGCAGTTCTTC.

For the CDR3, the DNA is TGTGCCAGCAAGGGGACAGCTAGCTCCTACGAGCAGTACTTC. Protein sequence: CASKGTASSYEQYF. The V and J genes are TRBV2 and TRBJ2-7, with 7 bases fitting TRBD1. Germline CDR1 reads SNHLY; CDR2 reads FYNNEI. After removal of 7 bases from V and 0 bases from J, the junction contained 6 bases not matched to a gene. The CDR3 is 14 amino acids.

This clonotype was picked up a small number of times. This sequence joins TRBV3-1 and TRBJ2-1; D is perhaps TRBD2 (6 bases). CDR1 and CDR2 from the germline V gene are LGHDT and YNNKEL (reference sequence). The CDR3 contains 16 residues. Trimming cost V 1 base and J 7 bases, with 17 bases left between them. The CDR3 here is CASSQAGPGVGNEQFF. The CDR3 DNA sequence: TGTGCCAGCAGCCAAGCGGGTCCGGGAGTGGGGAATGAGCAGTTCTTC.

This clonotype was picked up a small number of times. The rearrangement links TRBV20-1 to TRBJ2-2; D is possibly TRBD1 (6 bases). The CDR3 runs 18 residues. Germline CDR1 reads DFQATT; CDR2 reads SNEGSKA (reference sequence). Between the trimmed V and J ends, which lost 1 base and 0 bases, there was a span of 18 bases. The CDR3, as DNA: TGCAGTGCTAGAGGTCTGGTTGTTGGACAGTCGAACACCGGGGAGCTGTTTTTT. As protein: CSARGLVVGQSNTGELFF.

This clonotype was seen more than once but under ten times. The J gene is TRBJ2-1, the V gene TRBV12-3 or TRBV12-4; D is possibly TRBD2 (5 bases). The CDR3 has 16 amino acids. Trimming removed 8 bases at V and 9 bases at J, with 26 bases between. This CDR3 reads CASGLPFSAGPGEQFF. DNA for the CDR3: TGTGCCAGCGGATTGCCCTTTAGCGCCGGTCCTGGTGAGCAGTTCTTC.

This clonotype was found a few times. The chain joins TRBV13 to TRBJ1-2, with 7 bases lining up with TRBD1. From germline, CDR1 is PRHDT and CDR2 FYEKMQ (reference sequence). The V and J ends lost 5 bases and 4 bases, in that order; junction bases with no gene match: 7. This CDR3 contains 14 residues. This CDR3 is CASSPGQASYGYTF. The DNA of the CDR3 is TGTGCCAGCAGCCCAGGACAGGCCTCCTATGGCTACACCTTC. The entire variable domain, with the rest obtained from reference TRBV13 and TRBJ1-2, is as follows: AAGVIQSPRHLIKEKRETATLKCYPIPRHDTVYWYQQGPGQDPQFLISFYEKMQSDKGSIPDRFSAQQFSDYHSELNMSSLELGDSALYFCASSPGQASYGYTFGSGTRLTVV.

This clonotype was seen only a few times. CDR3 in DNA: TGTGCCGGAATGGGGACTAGCCTAGACAATGAGCAGTTCTTC. The encoded protein is CAGMGTSLDNEQFF. V usage is TRBV21-1 and J usage is TRBJ2-1; the table's D call TRBD2 went unverified against the DNA. TRBV21-1 is shown as a pseudogene. The CDR3 consists of 14 residues.

This clonotype appeared a few times. This chain connects TRBV7-3 to TRBJ1-5, with TRBD1 matching 8 bases. Looked up from germline, CDR1 is SGHTA and CDR2 is FQGTGA. The V gene end was trimmed by 6 bases and the J gene end by 5 bases; junction bases not matched to a gene: 3. The CDR3 has 13 residues. CDR3 nucleotide sequence: TGTGCCAGCAGTCGACAGGGGTATCAGCCCCAGCATTTT. Translation gives CASSRQGYQPQHF.

The chain combines TRBV5-1 with TRBJ2-3; the D is unclear. V dropped 4 bases and J dropped 1 base, with 22 bases sitting between them. The CDR3 runs to 18 residues. Germline V gene sequence: CDR1 SGHRS, CDR2 YFSETQ. DNA of the CDR3: TGCGCCAGCAGCCCTCTCGTATTGCGCGGCTTAGGCACAGATACGCAGTATTTT. Translation: CASSPLVLRGLGTDTQYF. The variable domain in full, completed from reference TRBV5-1 and TRBJ2-3, reads KAGVTQTPRYLIKTRGQQVTLSCSPISGHRSVSWYQQTPGQGLQFLFEYFSETQRNKGNFPGRFSGRQFSNSRSEMNVSTLELGDSALYLCASSPLVLRGLGTDTQYFGPGTRLTVL.

The chain carries TRBV15 and TRBJ2-1; the match to TRBD1 covers 7 bases. Germline lookup yields CDR1 LNHNV and CDR2 YYDKDF (reference sequence). The CDR3 has 15 residues. Trimming removed 1 base from V and 6 bases from J; junction bases left unmatched: 6. CDR3 in DNA: TGTGCCACCAGCAGAGCAGGGGGAGCTAGCAATGAGCAGTTCTTC. Protein sequence: CATSRAGGASNEQFF.

The chain combines TRBV27 with TRBJ2-3, with TRBD1 matching 8 bases. This CDR3 spans 16 amino acids. Germline V lookup: CDR1 MNHEY, CDR2 SMNVEV (reference sequence). Germline trimming cut 2 bases from V and 6 bases from J; bases unmatched to any gene: 10. The DNA for the CDR3 is TGTGCCAGCAGTTTAGGTATCGGCAGGGGGCCGGATACGCAGTATTTT. Its protein product is CASSLGIGRGPDTQYF.

The chain uses TRBV20-1 and TRBJ2-7, with D tentatively TRBD2 (6 bases). V was cut by 0 bases and J by 11 bases, with 11 bases left in between. The CDR3 totals 11 residues. From germline, CDR1 is DFQATT and CDR2 SNEGSKA (reference sequence). CDR3: CSARDKRVKYF. Here the CDR3 DNA reads TGCAGTGCTAGAGATAAGCGGGTTAAGTACTTC.

The chain recombines TRBV12-3 or TRBV12-4 with TRBJ1-4; D is unclear. V lost 5 bases and J lost 0, with 7 bases in between. The CDR3 runs 14 residues. The DNA for the CDR3 is TGTGCCAGCAGTAGGAGACCAACTAATGAAAAACTGTTTTTT. Translation gives CASSRRPTNEKLFF.

The J gene is TRBJ2-5, the V gene TRBV2, with 12 bases that match TRBD2. This CDR3 contains 16 residues. Germline lookup yields CDR1 SNHLY and CDR2 FYNNEI. V shed 6 bases and J 1 base; nucleotides not matched to a gene: 6. Written as DNA, the CDR3 is TGTGCCAGCAGAGGTCCGGGACTAGCGGGCCAAGAGACCCAGTACTTC. This sequence encodes CASRGPGLAGQETQYF.

This clonotype was seen more than once but under ten times. The chain is built from TRBV5-4 and TRBJ1-2; TRBD1 matches at 10 bases. The CDR3 has 15 amino acids. J lost 6 bases, V lost 5 bases, and 10 bases had no gene match. The germline V gene has CDR1 SGHNT and CDR2 YYREEE (reference sequence). The CDR3 nucleotides are TGTGCCAGCAGATCGGACAGGGGGGTGTACGATGGCTACACCTTC. As protein: CASRSDRGVYDGYTF.

The rearrangement links TRBV9 to TRBJ2-1, with 10 nucleotides matching TRBD2. With V trimmed by 0 bases and J by 5 bases, 11 bases remained unmatched. Germline CDR1 SGDLS, CDR2 YYNGEE. This CDR3 is built from 18 residues. DNA for the CDR3: TGTGCCAGCAGCGTAGGTCCCCTTCTAGCGGGAGTCGACAATGAGCAGTTCTTC. This codes for CASSVGPLLAGVDNEQFF.

The V call is TRBV3-1, the J call TRBJ2-1; 8 bases fit TRBD2. Per the germline V gene, CDR1 is LGHDT and CDR2 is YNNKEL (reference sequence). Germline trimming cut 0 bases from V and 6 bases from J; bases unmatched to any gene: 7. The CDR3 is 16 residues long. As DNA, the CDR3 is TGTGCCAGCAGCCAAGATGCAGCGGGAGTTACCAATGAGCAGTTCTTC. Translating gives CASSQDAAGVTNEQFF.

The rearrangement joins TRBV29-1 to TRBJ1-4, with unresolved D. This CDR3 spans 11 amino acids. The germline V and J ends were trimmed by 3 bases and 8 bases, with 7 bases remaining between them. Germline V gene lookup returns CDR1 SQVTM and CDR2 ANQGSEA. DNA for the CDR3: TGCAGCGTTGAGGTTGTGGAAAAACTGTTTTTT. As protein: CSVEVVEKLFF.

This clonotype was seen a few times. V is TRBV5-1 and J is TRBJ2-5; D possibly corresponds to TRBD2 (5 bases). The CDR3 totals 14 residues. Germline V lookup: CDR1 SGHRS, CDR2 YFSETQ. The V and J ends lost 1 base and 4 bases respectively, with 11 bases between them. CDR3 in amino acids: CASSLSGGPETQYF. DNA for the CDR3: TGCGCCAGCAGCTTGTCCGGAGGCCCAGAGACCCAGTACTTC.

V usage is TRBV6-5 and J usage is TRBJ2-1, with 14 bases matching TRBD2. This CDR3 has 15 residues. Per the germline V gene, CDR1 is MNHEY and CDR2 is SVGAGI. The ends lost 4 bases at V and 6 bases at J; junction bases unmatched: 2. The CDR3 DNA reads as TGTGCCAGCAGTTGGGGGACTAGCGGGAGCAATGAGCAGTTCTTC. Its protein is CASSWGTSGSNEQFF.

A few counts support this clonotype. The chain carries TRBV2 and TRBJ2-5; 7 nucleotides align to TRBD2. This CDR3 contains 13 residues. The junction had 6 bases not matched to a gene; V was cut back by 8 bases and J by 3 bases. CDR1 is SNHLY and CDR2 is FYNNEI in the germline V gene. In DNA form, the CDR3 reads TGTGCCAGCTCTCGGCGGGAGAAAGAGACCCAGTACTTC. Its protein product is CASSRREKETQYF.